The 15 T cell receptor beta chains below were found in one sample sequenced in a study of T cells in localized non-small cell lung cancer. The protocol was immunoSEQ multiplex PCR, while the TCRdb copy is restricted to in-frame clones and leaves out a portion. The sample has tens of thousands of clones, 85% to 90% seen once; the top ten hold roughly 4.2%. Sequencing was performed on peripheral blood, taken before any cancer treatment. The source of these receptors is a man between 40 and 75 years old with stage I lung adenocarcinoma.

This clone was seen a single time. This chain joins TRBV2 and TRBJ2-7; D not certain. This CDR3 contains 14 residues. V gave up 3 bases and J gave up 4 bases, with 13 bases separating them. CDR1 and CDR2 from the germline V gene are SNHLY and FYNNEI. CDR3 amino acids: CASSDGVRPYEQYF. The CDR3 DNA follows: TGTGCCAGCAGTGACGGCGTCAGACCTTACGAGCAGTACTTC.

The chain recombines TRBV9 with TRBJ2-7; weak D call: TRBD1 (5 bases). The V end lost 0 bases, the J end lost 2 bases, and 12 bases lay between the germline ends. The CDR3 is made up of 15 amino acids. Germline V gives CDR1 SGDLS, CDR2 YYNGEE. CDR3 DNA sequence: TGTGCCAGCAGCGTAGCTGGTCTAGGGGCCTACGAGCAGTACTTC. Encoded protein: CASSVAGLGAYEQYF.

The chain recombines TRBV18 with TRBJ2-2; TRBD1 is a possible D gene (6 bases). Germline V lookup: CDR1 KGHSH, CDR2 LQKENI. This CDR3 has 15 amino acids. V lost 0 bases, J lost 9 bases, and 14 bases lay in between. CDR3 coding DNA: TGTGCCAGCTCACCACCTAGGGGGTTCGCCCGGGAGCTGTTTTTT. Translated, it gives CASSPPRGFARELFF.

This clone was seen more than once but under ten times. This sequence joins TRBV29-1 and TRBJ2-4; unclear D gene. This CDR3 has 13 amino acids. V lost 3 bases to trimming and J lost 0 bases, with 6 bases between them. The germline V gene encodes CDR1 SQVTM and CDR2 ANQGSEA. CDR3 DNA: TGCAGCGTTGACGAGGTAGCCAAAAACATTCAGTACTTC. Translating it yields CSVDEVAKNIQYF.

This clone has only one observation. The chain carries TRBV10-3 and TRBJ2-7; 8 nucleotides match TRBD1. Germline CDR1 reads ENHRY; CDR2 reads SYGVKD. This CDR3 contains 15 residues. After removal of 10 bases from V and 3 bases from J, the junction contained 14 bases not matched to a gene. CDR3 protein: CATGLGQASDYEQYF. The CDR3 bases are TGTGCCACGGGTCTGGGACAGGCGTCGGACTACGAGCAGTACTTC.

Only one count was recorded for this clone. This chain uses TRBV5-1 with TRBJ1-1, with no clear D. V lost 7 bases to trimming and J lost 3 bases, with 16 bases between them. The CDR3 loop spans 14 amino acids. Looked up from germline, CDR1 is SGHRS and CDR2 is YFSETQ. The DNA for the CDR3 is TGCGCCAGCCGCGGTGGAGAAGGGCACACTGAAGCTTTCTTT. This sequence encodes CASRGGEGHTEAFF.

The CDR3 is CASSSDRFEWFF. The DNA of the CDR3 is TGTGCCAGCAGCTCAGACAGGTTTGAATGGTTCTTC. The chain recombines TRBV7-2 with TRBJ2-1; perhaps TRBD1 as D (6 bases). This CDR3 is built from 12 residues. Germline V gene sequence: CDR1 SGHTA, CDR2 FQGNSA. V dropped 4 bases and J dropped 15 bases, with 16 bases sitting between them.

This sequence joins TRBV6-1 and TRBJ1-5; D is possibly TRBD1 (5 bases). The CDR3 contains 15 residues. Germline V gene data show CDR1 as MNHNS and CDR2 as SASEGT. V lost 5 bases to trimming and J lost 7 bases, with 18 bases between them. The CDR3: CASSLDNSGPQPQHF. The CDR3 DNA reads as TGTGCCAGCAGTCTTGACAATTCGGGGCCACAGCCCCAGCATTTT.

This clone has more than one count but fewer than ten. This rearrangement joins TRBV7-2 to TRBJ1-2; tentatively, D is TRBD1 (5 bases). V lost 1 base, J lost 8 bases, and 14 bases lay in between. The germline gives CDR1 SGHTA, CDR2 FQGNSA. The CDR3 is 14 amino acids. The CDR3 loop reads CASSLETGLRGYTF. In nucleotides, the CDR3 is TGTGCCAGCAGCTTAGAAACAGGACTGAGGGGCTACACCTTC.

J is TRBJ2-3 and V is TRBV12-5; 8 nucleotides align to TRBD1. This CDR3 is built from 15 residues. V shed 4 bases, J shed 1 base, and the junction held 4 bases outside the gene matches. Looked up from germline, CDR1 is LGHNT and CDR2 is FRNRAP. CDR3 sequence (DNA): TGTGCTAGTGGTTCTGGACAGGGTGGCACAGATACGCAGTATTTT. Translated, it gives CASGSGQGGTDTQYF.

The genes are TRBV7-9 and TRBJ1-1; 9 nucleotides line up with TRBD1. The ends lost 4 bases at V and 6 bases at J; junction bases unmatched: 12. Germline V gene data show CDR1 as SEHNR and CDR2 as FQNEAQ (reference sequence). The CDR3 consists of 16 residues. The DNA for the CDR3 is TGTGCCAGCAGCTATTCACCGGGACAGGGTAGGGCTGAAGCTTTCTTT. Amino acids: CASSYSPGQGRAEAFF.

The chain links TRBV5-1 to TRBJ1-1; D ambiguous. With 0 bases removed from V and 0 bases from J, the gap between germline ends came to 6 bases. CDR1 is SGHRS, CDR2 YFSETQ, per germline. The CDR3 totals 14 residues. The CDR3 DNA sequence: TGCGCCAGCAGCTTGGAGTCAGTGAACACTGAAGCTTTCTTT. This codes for CASSLESVNTEAFF.

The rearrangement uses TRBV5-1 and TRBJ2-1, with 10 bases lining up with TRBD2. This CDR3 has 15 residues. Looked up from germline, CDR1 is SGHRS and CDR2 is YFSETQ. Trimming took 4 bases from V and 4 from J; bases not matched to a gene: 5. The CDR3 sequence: CASSVRTSGYNEQFF. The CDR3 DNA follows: TGCGCCAGCAGCGTAAGGACTAGCGGTTACAATGAGCAGTTCTTC.

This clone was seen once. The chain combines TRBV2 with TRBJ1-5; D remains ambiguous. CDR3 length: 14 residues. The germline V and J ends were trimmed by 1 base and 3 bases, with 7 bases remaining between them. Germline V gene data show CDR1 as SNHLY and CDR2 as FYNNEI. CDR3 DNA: TGTGCCAGCAGTGAAGTTGGGTACAATCAGCCCCAGCATTTT. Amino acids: CASSEVGYNQPQHF.

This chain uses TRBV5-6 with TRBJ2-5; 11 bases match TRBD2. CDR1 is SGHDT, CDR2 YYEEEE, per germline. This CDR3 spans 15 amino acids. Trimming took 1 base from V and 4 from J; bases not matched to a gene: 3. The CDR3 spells CASSLRLAGGETQYF. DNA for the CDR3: TGTGCCAGCAGCTTGAGGCTAGCGGGGGGAGAGACCCAGTACTTC.